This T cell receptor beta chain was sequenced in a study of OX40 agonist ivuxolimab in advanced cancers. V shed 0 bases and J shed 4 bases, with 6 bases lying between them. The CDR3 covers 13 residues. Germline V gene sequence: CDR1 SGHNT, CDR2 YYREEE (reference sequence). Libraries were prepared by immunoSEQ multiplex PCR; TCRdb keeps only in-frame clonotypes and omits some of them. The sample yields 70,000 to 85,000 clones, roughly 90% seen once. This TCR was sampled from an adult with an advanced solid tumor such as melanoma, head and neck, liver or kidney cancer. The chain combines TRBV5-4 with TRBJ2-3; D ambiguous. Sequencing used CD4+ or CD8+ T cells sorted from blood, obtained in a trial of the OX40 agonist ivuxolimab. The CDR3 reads CASSLVPSDTQYF. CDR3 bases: TGTGCCAGCAGCTTGGTTCCATCAGATACGCAGTATTTT.